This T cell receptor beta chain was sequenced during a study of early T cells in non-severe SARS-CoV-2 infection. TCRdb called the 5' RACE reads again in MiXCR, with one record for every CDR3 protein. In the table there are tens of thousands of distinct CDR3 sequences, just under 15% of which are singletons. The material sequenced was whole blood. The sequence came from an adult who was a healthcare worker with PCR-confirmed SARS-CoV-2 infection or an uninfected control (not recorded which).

The chain's CDR3 is CASSYSGASYEQYF. The DNA of the CDR3 is TGTGCCAGCAGCTATAGCGGGGCGAGCTACGAGCAGTACTTC. V is TRBV6-1 and J is TRBJ2-7; TRBD2 matches at 8 bases. CDR3 size: 14 residues. Germline V gene data show CDR1 as MNHNS and CDR2 as SASEGT. The ends lost 6 bases at V and 3 bases at J; junction bases unmatched: 7.